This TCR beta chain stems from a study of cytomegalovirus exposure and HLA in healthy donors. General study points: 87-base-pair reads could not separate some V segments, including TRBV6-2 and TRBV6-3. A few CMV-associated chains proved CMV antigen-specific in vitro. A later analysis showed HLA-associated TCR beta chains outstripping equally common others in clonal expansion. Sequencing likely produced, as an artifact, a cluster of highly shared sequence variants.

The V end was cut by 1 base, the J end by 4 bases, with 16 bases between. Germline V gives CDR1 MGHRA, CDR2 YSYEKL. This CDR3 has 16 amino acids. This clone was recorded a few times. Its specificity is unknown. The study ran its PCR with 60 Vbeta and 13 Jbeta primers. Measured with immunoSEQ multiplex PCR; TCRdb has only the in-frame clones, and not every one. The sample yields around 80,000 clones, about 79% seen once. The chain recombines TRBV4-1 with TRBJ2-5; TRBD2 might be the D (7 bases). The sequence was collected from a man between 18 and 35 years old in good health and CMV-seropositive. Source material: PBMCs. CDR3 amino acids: CASSQGYGGRLETQYF. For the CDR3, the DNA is TGCGCCAGCAGCCAAGGGTACGGGGGGCGGTTAGAGACCCAGTACTTC.